Below, 9 T cell receptor beta chains from the same sample are listed, as sequenced in a study of CD8 T cells in Susac syndrome. With random hexamers, about 0.45 to 1 ug RNA was reverse transcribed. MiXCR was run by TCRdb on the immunoSEQ multiplex PCR reads, yielding one entry per CDR3 protein. The sample records roughly 200,000 distinct CDR3 sequences, just under 95% being singletons. The sequenced material came from CD4+ T cells from PBMCs. These receptors all come from a human donor in good health.

The V gene is TRBV29-1, the J gene TRBJ2-2, with D maybe TRBD2 (6 bases). The CDR3 extends over 15 amino acids. In germline, CDR1 is SQVTM, CDR2 ANQGSEA. The ends were cut back, 5 bases at V and 8 bases at J, with 21 bases in the middle. DNA for the CDR3: TGCAGCGTTATCATCCGGGAGCCAGGGTGGGGGGAGCTGTTTTTT. Translated: CSVIIREPGWGELFF.

J is TRBJ2-6 and V is TRBV6-5; a possible D gene is TRBD2 (5 bases). The CDR3 runs 14 residues. CDR1 MNHEY and CDR2 SVGAGI come from the germline V gene. V was shortened by 6 bases and J by 2 bases, with 8 bases between the two germline ends. The CDR3 sequence: CASRDGTGANVLTF. The CDR3 DNA reads TGTGCCAGCAGGGACGGGACTGGGGCCAACGTCCTGACTTTC.

The chain joins TRBV11-1 to TRBJ2-7, with unresolved D. The CDR3 is 11 amino acids. CDR1 is SGHAT and CDR2 is FQDESV in the germline V gene (reference sequence). Trimming removed 5 bases from V and 5 bases from J, with 7 bases in between. The CDR3, as DNA: TGTGCCAGCAGCGATGGGGACGAGCAGTACTTC. Its protein is CASSDGDEQYF.

With regard to this clonotype: One junction end does not reproduce the germline sequence, and a read error may be involved. This rearrangement joins TRBV7-7 to TRBJ2-1; D unresolved. Germline V lookup: CDR1 SSHAT, CDR2 FNYEAQ (reference sequence). CDR3 length equals 13 residues. The CDR3 reads CASSTRHLDEQFF. CDR3 bases: TGTGCTAGCAGCACCCGACACCTCGATGAGCAGTTCTTC.

The chain has TRBV15 and TRBJ2-2; maybe TRBD2 (6 bases). Germline V CDR1 and CDR2: LNHNV, YYDKDF (reference sequence). V was cut by 5 bases and J by 1 base, with 14 bases left in between. The CDR3 length is 16 residues. The CDR3: CATSHTHSGNTGELFF. The DNA of the CDR3 is TGTGCCACCAGCCATACCCATAGCGGGAACACCGGGGAGCTGTTTTTT.

This chain joins TRBV29-1 and TRBJ1-2; D not certain. Germline V lookup: CDR1 SQVTM, CDR2 ANQGSEA. Trimming stripped 4 bases from V and 3 bases from J, with 12 bases between. This CDR3 region has 13 residues. This chain's CDR3 is CSVARLFDYGYTF. CDR3 DNA sequence: TGCAGCGTTGCACGCCTTTTTGACTATGGCTACACCTTC.

This chain uses TRBV5-1 with TRBJ2-7; weak D call: TRBD2 (6 bases). CDR1 and CDR2 from the germline V gene are SGHRS and YFSETQ. CDR3 length: 15 residues. With 8 bases removed from V and 0 bases from J, the gap between germline ends came to 18 bases. The CDR3 coding sequence is TGCGCCAGTACTCGAGATGGACTAAGCTCCTACGAGCAGTACTTC. It codes for CASTRDGLSSYEQYF.

The rearrangement links TRBV25-1 to TRBJ1-2; possible D gene TRBD1, 5 bases. The CDR3 totals 15 residues. Deletions cut 4 bases from V and 2 bases from J, with 14 bases between. The germline V gene encodes CDR1 MGHDK and CDR2 SYGVNS. The chain's CDR3 is CASSGFTGGNYGYTF. The CDR3 DNA is TGTGCCAGCAGTGGCTTTACCGGGGGAAACTATGGCTACACCTTC.

The chain is built from TRBV3-1 and TRBJ1-2; TRBD1 might be the D (5 bases). CDR3 length: 14 residues. Trimming shortened V by 1 base and J by 8 bases, and 14 bases separated the two germline ends. CDR1 is LGHDT, CDR2 YNNKEL, per germline (reference sequence). The CDR3 loop reads CASSQVPPREGYTF. In DNA form, the CDR3 reads TGTGCCAGCAGCCAAGTTCCGCCCAGGGAGGGCTACACCTTC.